Following are 32 T cell receptor beta chains from one sample sequenced in a study of blood T cell repertoires in COVID-19. Libraries were prepared by immunoSEQ multiplex PCR; TCRdb keeps only in-frame clonotypes and omits some of them. The sample has 110,000 to 150,000 clones; 80% to 90% are singletons. Sequenced material: peripheral blood. These receptors originate from a woman aged 60-70 years with active COVID-19.

The V gene is TRBV9, the J gene TRBJ2-2; D is possibly TRBD1 (5 bases). V lost 1 base and J lost 0, with 7 bases in between. The CDR3 covers 15 residues. The germline V gene encodes CDR1 SGDLS and CDR2 YYNGEE. CDR3 sequence reads: CASSVRGPNTGELFF. Written as DNA, the CDR3 is TGTGCCAGCAGCGTAAGGGGCCCGAACACCGGGGAGCTGTTTTTT.

A few counts support this clone. This chain joins TRBV6-6 and TRBJ2-7; D may be TRBD1 (5 bases). CDR3 size: 12 residues. Germline V lookup: CDR1 MNHNY, CDR2 SVGAGI (reference sequence). Deletions cut 7 bases from V and 6 bases from J, with 13 bases between. The CDR3 is CASNTAGSEQYF. The CDR3 coding sequence is TGTGCCAGCAACACCGCAGGGTCCGAGCAGTACTTC.

The chain carries TRBV28 and TRBJ2-7; TRBD2 might be the D (7 bases). The V gene lost 6 bases and the J gene lost 1 base, with 19 bases spanning the gap. This CDR3 spans 16 amino acids. Germline V lookup: CDR1 MDHEN, CDR2 SYDVKM. CDR3 protein: CASSPPGGQNSYEQYF. As DNA, the CDR3 is TGTGCCAGCAGCCCCCCCGGGGGGCAAAATTCCTACGAGCAGTACTTC.

There are a few counts of this clone. The V call is TRBV4-3, the J call TRBJ1-2; D gene unclear. From germline, CDR1 is LGHNA and CDR2 YSLEER. This CDR3 contains 16 residues. V dropped 4 bases and J dropped 6 bases, with 21 bases sitting between them. CDR3: CASSLVHREDYNGYTF. In DNA form, the CDR3 reads TGCGCCAGCAGCCTTGTTCATAGGGAGGACTATAATGGCTACACCTTC.

The genes are TRBV5-6 and TRBJ1-1, with D unclear. CDR1 and CDR2 from the germline V gene are SGHDT and YYEEEE. The germline V and J ends were trimmed by 7 bases and 0 bases, with 7 bases remaining between them. CDR3 length: 12 amino acids. For the CDR3, the DNA is TGTGCCAGCGAGGGTATGAACACTGAAGCTTTCTTT. Protein: CASEGMNTEAFF. Full variable domain (outside the CDR3, taken from reference TRBV5-6 and TRBJ1-1): DAGVTQSPTHLIKTRGQQVTLRCSPKSGHDTVSWYQQALGQGPQFIFQYYEEEERQRGNFPDRFSGHQFPNYSSELNVNALLLGDSALYLCASEGMNTEAFFGQGTRLTVV.

This clone is a singleton in its sample. V and J are TRBV18 and TRBJ2-3; the match to TRBD2 covers 7 bases. Germline values: CDR1 KGHSH, CDR2 LQKENI. The junction had 5 bases not matched to a gene; V was cut back by 1 base and J by 4 bases. The CDR3 totals 15 residues. CDR3 DNA sequence: TGTGCCAGCTCACCACAGGCGGGAGCGGCAGATACGCAGTATTTT. It translates to CASSPQAGAADTQYF.

The chain combines TRBV7-7 with TRBJ2-5; D is possibly TRBD1 (5 bases). V shed 1 base and J shed 2 bases, with 5 bases lying between them. The CDR3 consists of 13 residues. CDR1 is SSHAT, CDR2 FNYEAQ, per germline (reference sequence). CDR3 sequence: CASSLGQQETQYF. CDR3 sequence (DNA): TGTGCCAGCAGCTTAGGACAGCAAGAGACCCAGTACTTC.

The chain employs TRBV6-2 or TRBV6-3 and TRBJ2-1, with TRBD2 matching over 7 bases. CDR1 and CDR2 from the germline V gene are MNHEY and SVGEGT. The CDR3 spans 15 residues. The J segment lost 3 bases and the V segment lost 0 bases, leaving 2 bases of the junction unmatched. The CDR3 DNA follows: TGTGCCAGCAGTTACTCCAGCGGGATCTACAATGAGCAGTTCTTC. This encodes CASSYSSGIYNEQFF.

The chain joins TRBV2 to TRBJ1-4; D might be TRBD1 (5 bases). Germline-derived CDR1 and CDR2 are SNHLY and FYNNEI. The CDR3 extends over 15 amino acids. V was trimmed by 6 bases and J by 2 bases, leaving 13 bases between them. The DNA for the CDR3 is TGTGCCAGCAGGCGGGGGGGGATGACTAATGAAAAACTGTTTTTT. It yields the protein CASRRGGMTNEKLFF.

The chain combines TRBV7-2 with TRBJ2-1; TRBD2 matches 8 bases. The CDR3 has 15 amino acids. Germline CDR1 is SGHTA and CDR2 is FQGNSA. V was pared by 5 bases and J by 6 bases, with 9 bases of the junction left unmatched. CDR3 sequence: CASSPPGLGSNEQFF. For the CDR3, the DNA is TGTGCCAGCAGCCCTCCGGGACTAGGGAGCAATGAGCAGTTCTTC. Based on the CDR3 plus reference TRBV7-2 and TRBJ2-1, the full variable domain is GAGVSQSPSNKVTEKGKDVELRCDPISGHTALYWYRQSLGQGLEFLIYFQGNSAPDKSGLPSDRFSAERTGGSVSTLTIQRTQQEDSAVYLCASSPPGLGSNEQFFGPGTRLTVL.

This clone was seen only once. The chain couples TRBV2 to TRBJ2-3; 7 bases align to TRBD2. J gave up 5 bases and V 8 bases, and 7 bases lay outside the gene matches. The V gene's germline CDR1 is SNHLY and CDR2 FYNNEI. CDR3 length: 13 residues. CDR3 coding DNA: TGTGCCAGCGGGGCGGGAGTAAGAGATACGCAGTATTTT. Protein product: CASGAGVRDTQYF. Filled out from reference TRBV2 and TRBJ2-3, the complete variable domain reads EPEVTQTPSHQVTQMGQEVILRCVPISNHLYFYWYRQILGQKVEFLVSFYNNEISEKSEIFDDQFSVERPDGSNFTLKIRSTKLEDSAMYFCASGAGVRDTQYFGPGTRLTVL.

V usage is TRBV2 and J usage is TRBJ2-7; D gene ambiguous. Germline values: CDR1 SNHLY, CDR2 FYNNEI. The CDR3 spans 14 residues. The V end was cut by 3 bases, the J end by 7 bases, with 16 bases between. The CDR3 here is CASSEWHSPKEQYF. The DNA of the CDR3 is TGTGCCAGCAGTGAGTGGCACAGCCCTAAGGAGCAGTACTTC.

This clone was detected only a few times. The chain recombines TRBV5-1 with TRBJ2-5, with TRBD1 identical over 9 bases. V was clipped by 4 bases and J by 4 bases; unmatched bases: 8. Germline V gene data show CDR1 as SGHRS and CDR2 as YFSETQ. The CDR3 loop spans 15 amino acids. The CDR3 protein is CASSGGQGAVETQYF. The CDR3 coding sequence is TGCGCCAGCAGCGGGGGACAGGGTGCAGTAGAGACCCAGTACTTC.

In this sample, this clone turned up a few times. This rearrangement joins TRBV30 to TRBJ1-3, with a possible D match to TRBD1 (5 bases). The V gene's germline CDR1 is GTSNPN and CDR2 SVGIG (reference sequence). This CDR3 contains 18 residues. Deletions cut 2 bases from V and 0 bases from J, with 20 bases between. The CDR3 sequence is CAWSPGHLLASSGNTIYF. The DNA of the CDR3 is TGTGCCTGGAGTCCCGGACACTTACTTGCCTCCTCTGGAAACACCATATATTTT.

The chain combines TRBV6-2 or TRBV6-3 with TRBJ1-5, with a tentative D call TRBD1 (6 bases). Trimming stripped 6 bases from V and 7 bases from J, with 16 bases between. Germline CDR1 MNHEY, CDR2 SVGEGT. The CDR3 covers 14 residues. This chain's CDR3 is CASSLQGIIQPQHF. CDR3 in DNA: TGTGCCAGCAGCCTACAGGGTATAATACAGCCCCAGCATTTT.

The chain employs TRBV19 and TRBJ2-5; 10 nucleotides line up with TRBD1. The germline gives CDR1 LNHDA, CDR2 SQIVND (reference sequence). The CDR3 is 14 amino acids. V lost 11 bases, J lost 5 bases, and 11 bases stayed unmatched. The CDR3 spells CASRDRGFRETQYF. In DNA form, the CDR3 reads TGTGCCTCCCGGGACAGGGGTTTTAGGGAGACCCAGTACTTC. Variable domain in full (rest from reference TRBV19 and TRBJ2-5): DGGITQSPKYLFRKEGQNVTLSCEQNLNHDAMYWYRQDPGQGLRLIYYSQIVNDFQKGDIAEGYSVSREKKESFPLTVTSAQKNPTAFYLCASRDRGFRETQYFGPGTRLLVL.

The chain employs TRBV19 and TRBJ2-1; possibly TRBD2 for D (6 bases). Germline CDR1 is LNHDA and CDR2 is SQIVND (reference sequence). CDR3 size: 17 residues. V shed 5 bases and J shed 0 bases, with 17 bases lying between them. The chain's CDR3 is CASSGGSGPSSYNEQFF. In DNA form, the CDR3 reads TGTGCCAGTAGTGGGGGAAGCGGGCCGAGCTCCTACAATGAGCAGTTCTTC.

The chain recombines TRBV5-5 with TRBJ2-5, with unresolved D. Per germline, CDR1 SGHKS and CDR2 YYEKEE (reference sequence). The germline V and J ends were trimmed by 0 bases and 5 bases, with 8 bases remaining between them. The CDR3 extends over 13 amino acids. CDR3 loop: CASSLASLETQYF. The CDR3 DNA reads TGTGCCAGCAGCTTGGCGAGCCTCGAGACCCAGTACTTC.

This clone came up once. The V and J genes are TRBV4-1 and TRBJ2-1; 8 nucleotides agree with TRBD2. The CDR3 has 16 amino acids. V was pared by 0 bases and J by 8 bases, with 9 bases of the junction left unmatched. CDR1 is MGHRA, CDR2 YSYEKL, per germline. This chain's CDR3 is CASSQDMTGGLDEQFF. As DNA, the CDR3 is TGCGCCAGCAGCCAAGATATGACGGGAGGGCTGGATGAGCAGTTCTTC.

This sequence joins TRBV28 and TRBJ1-2; possibly TRBD1 for D (5 bases). Trimming shortened V by 3 bases and J by 9 bases, and 14 bases separated the two germline ends. The CDR3 has 13 amino acids. Looked up from germline, CDR1 is MDHEN and CDR2 is SYDVKM. In nucleotides, the CDR3 is TGTGCCAGCAGTTTCCCGACAGTTGGAAGCTACACCTTC. Encoded protein: CASSFPTVGSYTF.

Regarding this clone: At one of its ends the junction is not consistent with the germline gene, which may arise from a read error. The rearrangement links TRBV27 to TRBJ1-1; D is ambiguous. The CDR3 totals 12 residues. In germline, CDR1 is MNHEY, CDR2 SMNVEV (reference sequence). CDR3 in amino acids: CASSPSAGVWVF. The CDR3 DNA follows: TGTGCCAGCAGTCCCTCGGCGGGAGTGTGGGTCTTT.

The table lists this clone with a count of one. The rearrangement joins TRBV2 to TRBJ1-2; 9 nucleotides match TRBD1. V lost 6 bases to trimming and J lost 6 bases; unmatched junction nucleotides: 8. Germline assignment: CDR1 SNHLY and CDR2 FYNNEI. The CDR3 sequence is 14 residues long. The CDR3 is CASRVGTGKDGYTF. Here the CDR3 DNA reads TGTGCCAGCAGAGTAGGGACAGGGAAGGATGGCTACACCTTC. Based on the CDR3 plus reference TRBV2 and TRBJ1-2, the full variable domain is EPEVTQTPSHQVTQMGQEVILRCVPISNHLYFYWYRQILGQKVEFLVSFYNNEISEKSEIFDDQFSVERPDGSNFTLKIRSTKLEDSAMYFCASRVGTGKDGYTFGSGTRLTVV.

This clone came up a few times. The genes are TRBV11-2 and TRBJ2-1, with 8 bases aligning to TRBD1. CDR1 SGHAT and CDR2 FQNNGV come from the germline V gene. The V and J ends lost 5 bases and 5 bases, in that order; junction bases with no gene match: 8. The CDR3 sequence is 15 residues long. Here the CDR3 reads CASSVNRGSNNEQFF. CDR3 coding DNA: TGTGCCAGCAGCGTGAACAGGGGGTCAAACAATGAGCAGTTCTTC.

This chain's CDR3 is CASSTGQLGAGTEAFF. CDR3 DNA: TGTGCCAGCAGCACAGGACAGTTGGGAGCGGGGACTGAAGCTTTCTTT. The chain recombines TRBV7-2 with TRBJ1-1; tentative D call: TRBD1 (6 bases). The germline gives CDR1 SGHTA, CDR2 FQGNSA. This CDR3 has 16 amino acids. Between the trimmed V and J ends, which lost 5 bases and 5 bases, there was a span of 21 bases.

The J gene is TRBJ1-5, the V gene TRBV5-6, with D tentatively TRBD1 (5 bases). Germline V gives CDR1 SGHDT, CDR2 YYEEEE. Trimming pared 0 bases from V and 5 bases from J, leaving 9 bases between. The CDR3 runs to 14 residues. The CDR3 loop is CASSLGGRHQPQHF. CDR3 bases: TGTGCCAGCAGCTTGGGGGGCAGGCATCAGCCCCAGCATTTT. Using reference TRBV5-6 and TRBJ1-5 for the parts outside the CDR3, the full variable domain is DAGVTQSPTHLIKTRGQQVTLRCSPKSGHDTVSWYQQALGQGPQFIFQYYEEEERQRGNFPDRFSGHQFPNYSSELNVNALLLGDSALYLCASSLGGRHQPQHFGDGTRLSIL.

The chain recombines TRBV28 with TRBJ1-5; D call uncertain. Germline-derived CDR1 and CDR2 are MDHEN and SYDVKM. This CDR3 is built from 12 residues. The V end was cut by 7 bases, the J end by 3 bases, with 7 bases between. CDR3 region: CASMATNQPQHF. CDR3 nucleotides: TGTGCCAGCATGGCCACCAATCAGCCCCAGCATTTT.

J is TRBJ2-7 and V is TRBV10-1; 7 bases agree with TRBD2. Germline CDR1 and CDR2: WNHNN and SYGVQD (reference sequence). The CDR3 spans 17 residues. The J segment lost 4 bases and the V segment lost 7 bases, leaving 19 bases of the junction unmatched. The CDR3 DNA sequence: TGCGCCAGCAACTGTGGCCTCGGTCGCGGGAGTGGGTACGAGCAGTACTTC. It encodes CASNCGLGRGSGYEQYF.

This chain links TRBV3-1 (or the pseudogene TRBV3-2) with TRBJ1-5; D not resolved. In germline, CDR1 is LGHDT, CDR2 YNNKEL (reference sequence). V lost 3 bases, J lost 5 bases, and 8 bases lay in between. The CDR3 spans 13 residues. CDR3 loop: CASSQAGYQPQHF. Written as DNA, the CDR3 is TGTGCCAGCAGCCAGGCGGGATATCAGCCCCAGCATTTT.

The gene calls are TRBV13 and TRBJ2-7, with D tentatively TRBD1 (7 bases). This CDR3 is 15 amino acids long. V lost 1 base, J lost 4 bases, and 14 bases lay in between. Germline values: CDR1 PRHDT, CDR2 FYEKMQ (reference sequence). This CDR3 is CASSLDPGGRYEQYF. In DNA, the CDR3 is TGTGCCAGCAGCTTAGATCCAGGGGGGAGGTACGAGCAGTACTTC.

This clone appeared a few times. The gene calls are TRBV5-4 and TRBJ2-2, with 9 positions matching TRBD2. The germline CDR1 and CDR2 sequences are SGHNT and YYREEE (reference sequence). The CDR3 runs 16 residues. V lost 4 bases to trimming and J lost 5 bases; unmatched junction nucleotides: 9. CDR3 sequence (DNA): TGTGCCAGCAGCCCCGCGGCGGGAGGGCCGACCGGGGAGCTGTTTTTT. It translates to CASSPAAGGPTGELFF. The full variable domain, with the rest looked up from reference TRBV5-4 and TRBJ2-2, is ETGVTQSPTHLIKTRGQQVTLRCSSQSGHNTVSWYQQALGQGPQFIFQYYREEENGRGNFPPRFSGLQFPNYSSELNVNALELDDSALYLCASSPAAGGPTGELFFGEGSRLTVL.

The CDR3 loop reads CATATDRGLNEKLFF. The CDR3 DNA reads TGTGCCACCGCTACCGACAGGGGGCTTAATGAAAAACTGTTTTTT. This rearrangement joins TRBV19 to TRBJ1-4, with TRBD1 matching over 10 bases. This CDR3 spans 15 amino acids. The germline V gene has CDR1 LNHDA and CDR2 SQIVND (reference sequence). V shed 10 bases and J 4 bases; nucleotides not matched to a gene: 9. The entire variable domain, with the rest obtained from reference TRBV19 and TRBJ1-4, is as follows: DGGITQSPKYLFRKEGQNVTLSCEQNLNHDAMYWYRQDPGQGLRLIYYSQIVNDFQKGDIAEGYSVSREKKESFPLTVTSAQKNPTAFYLCATATDRGLNEKLFFGSGTQLSVL.

The rearrangement joins TRBV19 to TRBJ2-3; the D gene is possibly TRBD2 (6 bases). The CDR3 is 16 amino acids. Looked up from germline, CDR1 is LNHDA and CDR2 is SQIVND (reference sequence). V lost 6 bases and J 0 bases, leaving 16 bases between the germline ends. In nucleotides, the CDR3 is TGTGCCAGTAGGGACTACGCCTCGGGTAGCACAGATACGCAGTATTTT. It is translated as CASRDYASGSTDTQYF.